This TCR beta chain was documented in a study of T cell changes during pregnancy in multiple sclerosis (dated by TCRdb to about 2019). Background for the entire study: The study examined how the T cell repertoire changed over the course of pregnancy in women with multiple sclerosis.

About this clone: This receptor's antigen is unknown. Base qualities are not recorded, but no much larger clone differs from it by a single base.

To prepare the library, the immunoSEQ multiplex PCR assay was applied. Imported from immuneACCESS, the table was reduced by TCRdb to in-frame sequences with V and J called. These copies leave out some clones; in studies compared against another copy, an unresolved V gene accounts for under half, and the cause of the remainder is not known. This sample comprises some 64,000 clones, about 91% of them detected only once. The ten largest make up under 3% of the sample. V has 3 bases trimmed and J has 4 bases trimmed; junction bases matching no gene number 3. From its cysteine to its phenylalanine, the CDR3 spans 15 amino acids. Only the CDR3 region is kept as DNA, spanning 45 bases read in frame from base 1. CDR1 LNHDA and CDR2 SQIVND are derived from the germline V gene (reference sequence).

The rearrangement joined TRBV19 to TRBJ2-1; 10 middle bases align to TRBD2. The TCR originated in a female donor with multiple sclerosis, enrolled in a pregnancy study. The specimen was peripheral blood, collected in the first trimester of pregnancy. The DNA reads TGTGCCAGTAGTATTAGCGGGGGGTTGTACAATGAGCAGTTCTTC. Translated, this is CASSISGGLYNEQFF. With all but the CDR3 taken from the reference TRBV19 and TRBJ2-1 genes, the full variable domain is: DGGITQSPKYLFRKEGQNVTLSCEQNLNHDAMYWYRQDPGQGLRLIYYSQIVNDFQKGDIAEGYSVSREKKESFPLTVTSAQKNPTAFYLCASSISGGLYNEQFFGPGTRLTVL.